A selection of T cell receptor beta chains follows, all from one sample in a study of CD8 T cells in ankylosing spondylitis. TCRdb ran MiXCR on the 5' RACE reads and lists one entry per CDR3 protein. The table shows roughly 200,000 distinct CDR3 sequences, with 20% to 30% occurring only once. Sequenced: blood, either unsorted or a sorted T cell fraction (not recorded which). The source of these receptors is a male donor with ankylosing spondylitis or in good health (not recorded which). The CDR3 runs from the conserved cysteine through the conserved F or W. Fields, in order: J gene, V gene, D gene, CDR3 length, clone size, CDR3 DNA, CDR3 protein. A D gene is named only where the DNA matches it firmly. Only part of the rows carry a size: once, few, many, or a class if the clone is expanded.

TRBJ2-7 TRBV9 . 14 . TGTGCCAGCAGCGTAGCCGGCGACGGGAGCGAGCAGTACTTC CASSVAGDGSEQYF
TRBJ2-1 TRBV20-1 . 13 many TGCAGTGCCACACGGGGGACCTACAATGAGCAGTTCTTC CSATRGTYNEQFF
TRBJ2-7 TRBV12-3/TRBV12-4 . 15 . TGTGCCAGCAGTTTAGCCCCCAGCAGGGCCTACGAGCAGTACTTC CASSLAPSRAYEQYF
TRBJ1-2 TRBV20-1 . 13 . TGCAGTGCGCCACCGGGGGCGCGGTATGGCTACACCTTC CSAPPGARYGYTF
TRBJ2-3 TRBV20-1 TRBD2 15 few TGCAGTGCCCCCTCCGCGAGCGGGAGATCGGATACGCAGTATTTT CSAPSASGRSDTQYF
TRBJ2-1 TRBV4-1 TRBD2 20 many TGCGCCAGCAGCCAGGCTATGGGACTAGCGGGGGTTAGCTCCTACAATGAGCAGTTCTTC CASSQAMGLAGVSSYNEQFF
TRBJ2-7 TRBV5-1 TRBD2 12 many TGCGCCAGCAGTTGGGAGGGTAACGAGCAGTACTTC CASSWEGNEQYF
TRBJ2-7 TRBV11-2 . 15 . TGTGCCAGCAGCTCCTTGAGCGCGTTAACCTACGAGCAGTACTTC CASSSLSALTYEQYF
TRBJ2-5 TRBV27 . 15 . TGTGCCAGCAGTCAGAAAAAGGGCAGGGAGGAGACCCAGTACTTC CASSQKKGREETQYF
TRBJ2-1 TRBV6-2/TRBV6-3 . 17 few TGTGCCAGCAGTTACTCGCTTACTGCAGGGGCGTACAATGAGCAGTTCTTC CASSYSLTAGAYNEQFF
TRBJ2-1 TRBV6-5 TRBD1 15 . TGTGCCAGCAGTTACTCACGGGACAGGGAGATTGAGCAGTTCTTC CASSYSRDREIEQFF
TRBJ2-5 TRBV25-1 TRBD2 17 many TGTGCCAGCAGTGCCGGGACTAGCGGGAGGTCCCAAGAGACCCAGTACTTC CASSAGTSGRSQETQYF
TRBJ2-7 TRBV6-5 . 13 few TGTGCCAGCAGCTACGGACAATCCTACGAGCAGTACTTC CASSYGQSYEQYF
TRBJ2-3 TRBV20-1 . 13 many TGCAGTGCTAGAGTGGCGGGGATGGATACGCAGTATTTT CSARVAGMDTQYF
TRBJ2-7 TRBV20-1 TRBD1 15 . TGCAGTGCTAGGGCAGACAGGGGCCAGGGTTACGAGCAGTACTTC CSARADRGQGYEQYF
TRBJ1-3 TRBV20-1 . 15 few TGCAGTGCTCGCCCGGGGCGAAGCTCTGGAAACACCATATATTTT CSARPGRSSGNTIYF
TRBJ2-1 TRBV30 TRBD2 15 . TGTGCCTGGAGTGTACGGAGCGGGATCTACAATGAGCAGTTCTTC CAWSVRSGIYNEQFF
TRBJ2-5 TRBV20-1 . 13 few TGCAGTGCCGAGGTCCCGTTGGGGGAGACCCAGTACTTC CSAEVPLGETQYF
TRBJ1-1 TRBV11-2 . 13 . TGTGCCAGCAGCTTAGTTTGGAACACTGAAGCTTTCTTT CASSLVWNTEAFF
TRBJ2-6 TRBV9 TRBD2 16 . TGTGCCAGCAGCGTGGGACTAGGCTCTGGGGCCAACGTCCTGACTTTC CASSVGLGSGANVLTF
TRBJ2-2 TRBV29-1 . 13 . TGCAGCCCCTCCAGCGGGCACACCGGGGAGCTGTTTTTT CSPSSGHTGELFF
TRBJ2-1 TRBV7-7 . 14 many TGTGCTAGCAGCTACCGGGACTGGGACAATGAGCAGTTCTTC CASSYRDWDNEQFF
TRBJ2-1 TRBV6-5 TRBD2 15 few TGTGCCAGCAGTTACTCCGCGGGAGTAGGAAATGAGCAGTTCTTC CASSYSAGVGNEQFF
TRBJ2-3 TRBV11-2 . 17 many TGTGCCAGCAGCGCCGGACTGAGGGGGAGGGTGACAGATACGCAGTATTTT CASSAGLRGRVTDTQYF
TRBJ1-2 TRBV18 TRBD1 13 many TGTGCCAGCTCACCGGGACAGGGGGATGGCTACACCTTC CASSPGQGDGYTF
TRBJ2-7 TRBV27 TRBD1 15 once TGTGCCAGCAGTGCCCCCGGGACAGGGCGCTACGAGCAGTACTTC CASSAPGTGRYEQYF
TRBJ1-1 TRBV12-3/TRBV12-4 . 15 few TGTGCCAGCAGTTTTGGGACAAAGATGAACACTGAAGCTTTCTTT CASSFGTKMNTEAFF
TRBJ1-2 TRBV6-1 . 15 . TGTGCCAGCAGTAGATTCCAGGGTCAGGGCTATGGCTACACCTTC CASSRFQGQGYGYTF
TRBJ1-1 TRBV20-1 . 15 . TGCAGTGCTAGAGAGGGAAAAGGGTTCGGCACTGAAGCTTTCTTT CSAREGKGFGTEAFF
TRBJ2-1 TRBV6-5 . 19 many TGTGCCAGCAGTTACAGTCGATCAGGGGCCTACAGCTCCTACAATGAGCAGTTCTTC CASSYSRSGAYSSYNEQFF
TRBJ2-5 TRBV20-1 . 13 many TGCAGTGCTACAGACAGAGTCCAAGAGACCCAGTACTTC CSATDRVQETQYF
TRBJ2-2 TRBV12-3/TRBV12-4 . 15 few TGTGCCACCGACCATGGGGGACCCCTCCCCGGGGAGCTGTTTTTT CATDHGGPLPGELFF
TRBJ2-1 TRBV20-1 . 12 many TGCAGTGCTGTCGGACCGACCGGGGGGCAGTTCTTC CSAVGPTGGQFF
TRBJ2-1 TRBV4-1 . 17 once TGCGCCAGCAGCCGAACTCTCACAGGACCCTCCTACAATGAGCAGTTCTTC CASSRTLTGPSYNEQFF
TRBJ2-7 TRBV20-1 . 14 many TGCAGTGCTAGAGATCGTACCGGTACCTACGAGCAGTACTTC CSARDRTGTYEQYF